A single sample gave rise to the 32 T cell receptor beta chains below, sequenced in a study of control samples from healthy donors and cancer patients. The repertoire was sequenced with immunoSEQ multiplex PCR; TCRdb's copy has only in-frame clones and lacks some. The data show about 150,000 clones, about 89% seen once. Sequenced material: blood. These receptor sequences come from a man under 40 in good health.

With respect to this clone: This sample includes further DNA sequences coding for the same CDR3. CDR3 sequence reads: CASSLGRDGYTF. Written as DNA, the CDR3 is TGTGCCAGCAGCTTAGGCCGGGATGGCTACACCTTC. This rearrangement joins TRBV11-2 to TRBJ1-2; unclear D gene. The CDR3 has 12 amino acids. CDR1 is SGHAT, CDR2 FQNNGV, per germline. V was clipped by 1 base and J by 6 bases, with 6 bases between them.

This rearrangement joins TRBV19 to TRBJ1-2; 7 nucleotides line up with TRBD1. With 3 bases clipped from V and 2 bases from J, the junction kept 3 bases outside the gene matches. CDR3 length: 14 amino acids. In germline, CDR1 is LNHDA, CDR2 SQIVND (reference sequence). CDR3 sequence: CASSIARGNYGYTF. CDR3 nucleotide sequence: TGTGCCAGTAGTATTGCCAGGGGGAACTATGGCTACACCTTC.

This chain joins TRBV6-5 and TRBJ1-5, with 7 bases matching TRBD1. Per germline, CDR1 MNHEY and CDR2 SVGAGI. The CDR3 loop spans 15 amino acids. Trimming cost V 2 bases and J 6 bases; bases outside gene matches: 7. In DNA, the CDR3 is TGTGCCAGCAGTTACGCCCAGGGGGGAAGTCAGCCCCAGCATTTT. Translating gives CASSYAQGGSQPQHF.

The chain employs TRBV11-3 and TRBJ2-2, with D perhaps matching TRBD1 (6 bases). The V gene lost 7 bases and the J gene lost 4 bases, with 16 bases spanning the gap. The CDR3 loop spans 15 amino acids. Germline V gene lookup returns CDR1 SGHNT and CDR2 YENEEA. CDR3 sequence (DNA): TGTGCCAGCACCGACAACAGGGCCCTCACCGGGGAGCTGTTTTTT. Amino acids: CASTDNRALTGELFF.

The rearrangement links TRBV4-1 to TRBJ1-4; D remains ambiguous. Germline V lookup: CDR1 MGHRA, CDR2 YSYEKL. This CDR3 has 15 residues. The V end was cut by 1 base, the J end by 4 bases, with 10 bases between. Written as DNA, the CDR3 is TGCGCCAGCAGCCAAGTAAAAGGATTTAATGAAAAACTGTTTTTT. As protein: CASSQVKGFNEKLFF.

The gene calls are TRBV9 and TRBJ2-2; TRBD2 matches at 12 bases. Trimming removed 4 bases from V and 4 bases from J; junction bases left unmatched: 2. Germline CDR1 SGDLS, CDR2 YYNGEE. CDR3 length: 15 residues. CDR3 sequence (DNA): TGTGCCAGCAGCTCTAGCGGGAGGGCCACCGGGGAGCTGTTTTTT. Translation gives CASSSSGRATGELFF.

The V call is TRBV6-5, the J call TRBJ1-1, with unresolved D. Germline V lookup: CDR1 MNHEY, CDR2 SVGAGI. The CDR3 is 15 amino acids. V was cut by 7 bases and J by 2 bases, with 17 bases left in between. The CDR3 protein is CASTPGSHPNTEAFF. The CDR3 DNA is TGTGCCAGCACCCCCGGCAGCCACCCAAACACTGAAGCTTTCTTT.

The chain joins TRBV2 to TRBJ2-1; D is ambiguous. Germline V gene data show CDR1 as SNHLY and CDR2 as FYNNEI. V shed 2 bases and J shed 5 bases, with 7 bases lying between them. The CDR3 has 13 amino acids. This CDR3 is CASSEWRNNEQFF. Written as DNA, the CDR3 is TGTGCCAGCAGTGAATGGCGGAACAATGAGCAGTTCTTC.

The chain has TRBV19 and TRBJ2-5, with 9 bases identical to TRBD1. J gave up 3 bases and V 6 bases, and 11 bases lay outside the gene matches. The CDR3 loop spans 16 amino acids. Germline CDR1 is LNHDA and CDR2 is SQIVND (reference sequence). CDR3 amino acids: CASRSPGQGEKETQYF. CDR3 coding DNA: TGTGCCAGTAGGTCACCGGGACAGGGAGAAAAAGAGACCCAGTACTTC.

The rearrangement uses TRBV5-1 and TRBJ2-3; TRBD2 agrees at 11 bases. Germline CDR1 reads SGHRS; CDR2 reads YFSETQ. The CDR3 has 17 residues. V lost 7 bases and J lost 1; bases outside the gene matches: 11. CDR3 DNA: TGCGCCAGCCGGGGGCTAGCGGGGGGCCTACGCACAGATACGCAGTATTTT. The encoded protein is CASRGLAGGLRTDTQYF.

The chain joins TRBV20-1 to TRBJ2-3; D gene ambiguous. The CDR3 spans 10 residues. CDR1 is DFQATT and CDR2 is SNEGSKA in the germline V gene (reference sequence). Trimming left V 6 bases short and J 0 bases short, with 1 base between. CDR3 residues: CSASTDTQYF. CDR3 sequence (DNA): TGCAGTGCCAGCACAGATACGCAGTATTTT.

The V call is TRBV7-9, the J call TRBJ1-2, with D possibly TRBD1 on 5 matching bases. The ends were cut back, 1 base at V and 9 bases at J, with 12 bases in the middle. This CDR3 has 13 residues. CDR1 is SEHNR, CDR2 FQNEAQ, per germline (reference sequence). The CDR3 DNA sequence: TGTGCCAGCAGCTTAGATCCTCCGGGGCGCTACACCTTC. Protein sequence: CASSLDPPGRYTF.

The chain has TRBV5-6 and TRBJ2-2; D is unclear. In germline, CDR1 is SGHDT, CDR2 YYEEEE. The germline V and J ends were trimmed by 2 bases and 2 bases, with 7 bases remaining between them. CDR3 size: 14 residues. The CDR3 is CASSFTQNTGELFF. The DNA for the CDR3 is TGTGCCAGCAGCTTCACACAAAACACCGGGGAGCTGTTTTTT.

This clone was seen only once. For the CDR3, the DNA is TGTGCCAGCAGCTTGGGGGCCACCGGGGAGCTGTTTTTT. It translates to CASSLGATGELFF. The chain joins TRBV5-4 to TRBJ2-2; D gene ambiguous. Trimming pared 0 bases from V and 4 bases from J, leaving 4 bases between. The CDR3 length is 13 residues. Germline V gene lookup returns CDR1 SGHNT and CDR2 YYREEE (reference sequence). The variable domain in full, completed from reference TRBV5-4 and TRBJ2-2, reads ETGVTQSPTHLIKTRGQQVTLRCSSQSGHNTVSWYQQALGQGPQFIFQYYREEENGRGNFPPRFSGLQFPNYSSELNVNALELDDSALYLCASSLGATGELFFGEGSRLTVL.

The V call is TRBV4-3, the J call TRBJ2-6, with unresolved D. CDR1 is LGHNA and CDR2 is YSLEER in the germline V gene. V lost 4 bases to trimming and J lost 0 bases, with 7 bases between them. This CDR3 spans 15 amino acids. This CDR3 reads CASSPAGSGANVLTF. CDR3 DNA: TGCGCCAGCAGCCCAGCAGGCTCTGGGGCCAACGTCCTGACTTTC.

The rearrangement uses TRBV6-5 and TRBJ2-7; D is undetermined. CDR1 is MNHEY and CDR2 is SVGAGI in the germline V gene. Trimming stripped 8 bases from V and 2 bases from J, with 16 bases between. The CDR3 length is 14 residues. CDR3 sequence reads: CASSESWKPYEQYF. CDR3 sequence (DNA): TGTGCCAGCTCCGAAAGTTGGAAACCCTACGAGCAGTACTTC.

This chain uses TRBV5-4 with TRBJ1-5; TRBD1 agrees at 8 bases. Germline lookup yields CDR1 SGHNT and CDR2 YYREEE (reference sequence). This CDR3 spans 14 amino acids. The V gene end was trimmed by 4 bases and the J gene end by 7 bases; junction bases not matched to a gene: 7. The CDR3 region has the DNA TGTGCCAGCAGCGCGGGACAGGCGGGACAGCCCCAGCATTTT. It codes for CASSAGQAGQPQHF.

The rearrangement uses TRBV24-1 and TRBJ2-1, with D tentatively TRBD2 (7 bases). The CDR3 runs to 15 residues. The V end lost 6 bases, the J end lost 2 bases, and 13 bases lay between the germline ends. Germline CDR1 and CDR2: KGHDR and SFDVKD. The CDR3 protein is CATSPAGQPYNEQFF. CDR3 sequence (DNA): TGTGCCACCAGTCCAGCGGGACAACCCTACAATGAGCAGTTCTTC.

V gene TRBV29-1 combines with J gene TRBJ1-1; D gene uncertain. The length of the CDR3 is 11 residues. V was pared by 7 bases and J by 7 bases, with 13 bases between. Per the germline V gene, CDR1 is SQVTM and CDR2 is ANQGSEA. CDR3 in amino acids: CSGRKLGEAFF. In DNA, the CDR3 is TGCAGCGGCCGAAAACTGGGTGAAGCTTTCTTT.

The chain recombines TRBV6-5 with TRBJ2-4; D might be TRBD1 or TRBD2, each matching 5 bases. Germline-derived CDR1 and CDR2 are MNHEY and SVGAGI. This CDR3 spans 14 amino acids. V was shortened by 0 bases and J by 5 bases, with 8 bases between the two germline ends. For the CDR3, the DNA is TGTGCCAGCAGTTACTCTCGGGGCCAAAACATTCAGTACTTC. It yields the protein CASSYSRGQNIQYF.

The rearrangement uses TRBV27 and TRBJ1-1, with TRBD1 matching 7 bases. The CDR3 loop spans 14 amino acids. CDR1 is MNHEY, CDR2 SMNVEV, per germline (reference sequence). With 1 base clipped from V and 7 bases from J, the junction kept 6 bases outside the gene matches. The CDR3 region is CASSLFARGNEAFF. The CDR3 nucleotides are TGTGCCAGCAGTTTATTTGCCAGGGGGAATGAAGCTTTCTTT.

The chain links TRBV24-1 to TRBJ2-1; a weak D match, TRBD1 (6 bases). Germline loops: CDR1 KGHDR, CDR2 SFDVKD. Trimming took off 4 bases at V and 1 base at J, with 13 bases between the two ends. The CDR3 is 16 residues long. CDR3 region: CATSEATGFSYNEQFF. The CDR3 bases are TGTGCCACCAGTGAGGCTACAGGGTTTTCCTACAATGAGCAGTTCTTC.

The V gene is TRBV24-1, the J gene TRBJ1-5, with TRBD1 matching 9 bases. The J segment lost 14 bases and the V segment lost 4 bases, leaving 8 bases of the junction unmatched. CDR1 is KGHDR, CDR2 SFDVKD, per germline. The CDR3 extends over 13 amino acids. The CDR3 here is CATSDLIGTGKHF. The DNA of the CDR3 is TGTGCCACCAGTGACCTAATCGGGACAGGGAAGCATTTT.

V usage is TRBV10-3 and J usage is TRBJ2-7, with TRBD1 matching 10 bases. Losses at the gene ends were 0 bases for V and 4 bases for J; bases not matched to a gene: 3. Germline CDR1 reads ENHRY; CDR2 reads SYGVKD. This CDR3 is built from 15 residues. The CDR3: CAISESRDRGYEQYF. The CDR3 nucleotides are TGTGCCATCAGTGAGTCACGGGACAGGGGTTACGAGCAGTACTTC.

The chain combines TRBV14 with TRBJ2-2; 10 bases are shared with TRBD1. The CDR3 is 13 residues long. V was pared by 8 bases and J by 6 bases, with 3 bases of the junction left unmatched. Germline assignment: CDR1 SGHDN and CDR2 FVKESK. The CDR3 spells CASATGGSGELFF. The CDR3 nucleotides read TGTGCCAGCGCGACAGGGGGCTCCGGGGAGCTGTTTTTT.

V usage is TRBV27 and J usage is TRBJ2-1, with TRBD2 as a possible D gene (5 bases). The germline V gene has CDR1 MNHEY and CDR2 SMNVEV (reference sequence). CDR3 length: 13 residues. V lost 6 bases and J lost 2, with 8 bases in between. The CDR3 here is CASRRLTYNEQFF. The CDR3 nucleotides are TGTGCCAGCAGGAGACTAACCTACAATGAGCAGTTCTTC.

This CDR3 is CASSQDSSGGYNEQFF. DNA of the CDR3: TGCGCCAGCAGCCAAGATTCCAGCGGGGGCTACAATGAGCAGTTCTTC. The chain uses TRBV4-3 and TRBJ2-1; TRBD2 matches at 8 bases. After removal of 0 bases from V and 3 bases from J, the junction contained 4 bases not matched to a gene. The germline V gene encodes CDR1 LGHNA and CDR2 YSLEER. The CDR3 is made up of 16 amino acids.

This chain joins TRBV7-2 and TRBJ1-5; D is unresolved. CDR3 length equals 14 residues. V lost 0 bases, J lost 2 bases, and 5 bases lay in between. CDR1 and CDR2 (germline): SGHTA, FQGNSA. The CDR3 is CASSLAGGNQPQHF. Here the CDR3 DNA reads TGTGCCAGCAGCTTAGCCGGGGGCAATCAGCCCCAGCATTTT.

The chain couples TRBV30 to TRBJ1-2; TRBD1 matches at 7 bases. V lost 8 bases and J lost 4; bases outside the gene matches: 10. CDR1 and CDR2 (germline): GTSNPN, SVGIG (reference sequence). The CDR3 loop spans 13 amino acids. The CDR3 loop reads CATYRGAGYGYTF. The CDR3, as DNA: TGTGCCACATACAGGGGTGCTGGCTATGGCTACACCTTC.

The V gene is TRBV11-2, the J gene TRBJ2-7, with a tentative D call TRBD1 (8 bases). The length of the CDR3 is 15 residues. Deletions cut 3 bases from V and 7 bases from J, with 19 bases between. Looked up from germline, CDR1 is SGHAT and CDR2 is FQNNGV. The DNA for the CDR3 is TGTGCCAGCAGCTTTGGGGTCGGACAGGGAGGGGAGCAGTACTTC. Its protein product is CASSFGVGQGGEQYF.

This clone was detected only a few times. The chain is built from TRBV2 and TRBJ2-3; D is tentatively TRBD1 or TRBD2 (6 bases each). The CDR3 loop spans 15 amino acids. V gave up 8 bases and J gave up 0 bases, with 15 bases separating them. Germline V gene sequence: CDR1 SNHLY, CDR2 FYNNEI. This CDR3 is CASGPPGASTDTQYF. CDR3 nucleotides: TGTGCCAGCGGACCCCCGGGGGCTAGCACAGATACGCAGTATTTT.

This clone showed up just a few times. Other DNA sequences within the sample encode an identical CDR3. The chain uses TRBV7-2 and TRBJ2-5, with a tentative D call TRBD1 (5 bases). V dropped 0 bases and J dropped 2 bases, with 7 bases sitting between them. CDR1 SGHTA and CDR2 FQGNSA come from the germline V gene. The CDR3 has 14 amino acids. CDR3 residues: CASSLAGPQETQYF. The DNA for the CDR3 is TGTGCCAGCAGCTTAGCGGGGCCTCAAGAGACCCAGTACTTC.